This T cell receptor (beta chain) came from a study of spatial heterogeneity in lung cancer. Study information: TCR and UMI combinations that were unique each appeared, on average, more than ten times in raw reads.

The ends lost 2 bases at V and 5 bases at J; junction bases unmatched: 8. The CDR3 has 16 amino acids. CDR1 LGHNA and CDR2 YNFKEQ come from the germline V gene. A unique molecular identifier was attached to every TCR cDNA molecule. TCRdb re-derived calls from the 5' RACE reads in MiXCR, one entry per CDR3 protein. Of under 7,000 distinct CDR3 sequences detected, roughly 8% appear once; the ten largest clones hold less than 20%. Time point reported: sample taken at primary tumor resection. Donation came from roughly 72 patients with untreated early-stage non-small cell lung cancer. The study sequenced unsorted whole RNA from tumor, nontumor lung or frozen PBMC.

This chain connects TRBV4-2 to TRBJ2-3; 9 bases align to TRBD2. The sample in question was normal lung tissue next to the tumor, obtained at surgery. This receptor was obtained from a female donor with early-stage non-small cell lung cancer. The CDR3 region has the DNA TGTGCCAGCAGCCAATCGGCTAGCGGGGTGAGAGATACGCAGTATTTT. Residues: CASSQSASGVRDTQYF.